Sequencing of this T cell receptor (beta chain) was carried out in a study of regulatory T cells in long-lasting Graves disease. Study-wide points: Lower TCR diversity characterized persistent Graves' patients relative to newly diagnosed patients.

TCR beta libraries were built with iRepertoire HTBI primers and Arm-PCR of CDR3 regions. TCRdb reanalysed the multiplex PCR reads using MiXCR and keeps one entry per CDR3 protein. The repertoire holds 520,000 or so distinct CDR3 sequences, with around 12% as singletons. Documented time point: newly diagnosed GD, antithyroid drugs for less than 3 months. From PBMCs, RNA was extracted and then used to make the TCR library. This clonotype was recorded a few times. Antigen unknown. These records were also assigned to another study, of T cells in Graves' hyperthyroidism and ophthalmopathy.

The sample consisted of peripheral blood mononuclear cells (PBMCs), taken at new diagnosis, from a patient treated with antithyroid drugs. The sequence derives from a woman younger than 45 with Graves disease.

CDR3 nucleotides: TGTGCTAGTGGTTTTTTCCCTACGAGCGGGAAGGGGTACAATGAGCAGTTCTTC. Its protein is CASGFFPTSGKGYNEQFF. The J gene is TRBJ2-1, the V gene TRBV12-5, with TRBD2 matching over 7 bases. The CDR3 length is 18 residues. Losses at the gene ends were 3 bases for V and 4 bases for J; bases not matched to a gene: 15. Per the germline V gene, CDR1 is LGHNT and CDR2 is FRNRAP.